The present T cell receptor beta chain was sequenced within a study of T cell responses to AZD1222 COVID-19 vaccine. Germline CDR1 MNHEY, CDR2 SVGEGT. The length of the CDR3 is 14 residues. Trimming removed 5 bases at V and 2 bases at J, with 13 bases between. TCRdb keeps only in-frame clones here, not all; method: immunoSEQ multiplex PCR. The data contain some 180,000 clones, approximately 90% of them seen just once; the ten biggest clones take up approximately 1.6%. Sequences were derived from peripheral blood, sampled 28 days after the second AZD1222 dose. This receptor was identified in an adult who received the AZD1222 COVID-19 vaccine. The chain couples TRBV6-2 or TRBV6-3 to TRBJ2-7, with D perhaps TRBD1 (6 bases). The CDR3 reads CASSTRDNTYEQYF. For the CDR3, the DNA is TGTGCCAGCAGTACCCGGGACAACACCTACGAGCAGTACTTC.